This T cell receptor beta chain was found in a study of cytomegalovirus exposure and HLA in healthy donors. 60 Vbeta and 13 Jbeta primers were used in PCR. Some clones are missing from TCRdb's copy, which holds only in-frame ones; the method was immunoSEQ multiplex PCR. Here the sample spans fewer than 150,000 clones, 60% to 80% being singletons. This CDR3 is 15 amino acids long. J gave up 3 bases and V 2 bases, and 5 bases lay outside the gene matches. The germline V gene encodes CDR1 MDHEN and CDR2 SYDVKM. The chain couples TRBV28 to TRBJ2-7; 9 positions agree with TRBD1. This sequence originates from a male donor in good health and CMV-seronegative. Material: PBMCs. CDR3 region: CASSLADRGNYEQYF. Written as DNA, the CDR3 is TGTGCCAGCAGTTTAGCGGACAGGGGTAACTACGAGCAGTACTTC.